The source of this TCR beta chain is a study of T cells in Graves' hyperthyroidism and ophthalmopathy. Background on the study: Peripheral blood draws took place at initial diagnosis, ahead of any treatment.

From RNA transcripts, TCR beta CDR3 regions were amplified. HTBI primers were the set used in a first-round RT-PCR of the TCR CDR3. TCRdb recomputed calls from the multiplex PCR reads with MiXCR, one row per CDR3 protein. The sample holds roughly 720,000 distinct CDR3 sequences, around 15% seen once. The V and J ends lost 0 bases and 3 bases respectively, with 6 bases between them. CDR3 length: 13 residues. The germline CDR1 and CDR2 sequences are SEHNR and FQNEAQ (reference sequence). Sequencing was performed on blood. J is TRBJ2-7 and V is TRBV7-9, with D possibly being TRBD2 (5 bases). The TCR sequence derives from a man aged 50-60 years with Graves' hyperthyroidism. The CDR3 loop reads CASSLADYYEQYF. CDR3 bases: TGTGCCAGCAGCTTAGCAGACTACTACGAGCAGTACTTC.